What follows are 21 T cell receptor beta chains derived from one specimen sequenced in a study of cytomegalovirus exposure and HLA in healthy donors. 13 Jbeta primers and 60 Vbeta primers were used for the PCR. Assay: immunoSEQ multiplex PCR; the TCRdb copy retains only in-frame clones and omits some. This sample has around 94,000 clones, with roughly 84% found just once. Specimen: PBMCs. The source is a man aged 18 to 35 in good health and CMV-seronegative.

The chain couples TRBV18 to TRBJ1-4, with 8 bases identical to TRBD1. Germline CDR1 is KGHSH and CDR2 is LQKENI. V was pared by 1 base and J by 7 bases, with 5 bases of the junction left unmatched. The CDR3 has 15 residues. CDR3 nucleotide sequence: TGTGCCAGCTCACCACTAGGACAGGGCCGTGAAAAACTGTTTTTT. Translation: CASSPLGQGREKLFF.

V gene TRBV29-1 combines with J gene TRBJ1-1; D call uncertain. V was pared by 7 bases and J by 1 base, with 10 bases between. Germline loops: CDR1 SQVTM, CDR2 ANQGSEA. The CDR3 contains 12 residues. The CDR3 nucleotides are TGCAGCGCCCATGCGGGGAACACTGAAGCTTTCTTT. Protein sequence: CSAHAGNTEAFF.

The chain couples TRBV29-1 to TRBJ2-3, with D unresolved. Per germline, CDR1 SQVTM and CDR2 ANQGSEA. This CDR3 is 11 amino acids long. Trimming took 7 bases from V and 6 from J, leaving 11 bases between them. In DNA, the CDR3 is TGCAGCGCCAGGAAGGCGGATACGCAGTATTTT. Protein sequence: CSARKADTQYF.

This clone was observed a few times. V is TRBV5-6 and J is TRBJ2-3, with 13 positions matching TRBD2. The CDR3 spans 16 residues. V lost 4 bases to trimming and J lost 6 bases; unmatched junction nucleotides: 8. Germline V gene data show CDR1 as SGHDT and CDR2 as YYEEEE. CDR3 protein: CASSSTSGRVSDTQYF. The CDR3 region has the DNA TGTGCCAGCAGCAGTACTAGCGGGAGGGTATCTGATACGCAGTATTTT.

This clone occurred once. The rearrangement links TRBV2 to TRBJ2-3; the match to TRBD1 covers 12 bases. The trim removed 0 bases at V and 6 bases at J, leaving 1 base unmatched. Per the germline V gene, CDR1 is SNHLY and CDR2 is FYNNEI. There are 15 residues in the CDR3. CDR3 nucleotide sequence: TGTGCCAGCAGTGAAGCGGGACAGGGGGCTGATACGCAGTATTTT. Translation: CASSEAGQGADTQYF. Together with reference TRBV2 and TRBJ2-3, the CDR3 gives the full variable domain: EPEVTQTPSHQVTQMGQEVILRCVPISNHLYFYWYRQILGQKVEFLVSFYNNEISEKSEIFDDQFSVERPDGSNFTLKIRSTKLEDSAMYFCASSEAGQGADTQYFGPGTRLTVL.

This sequence joins TRBV19 and TRBJ1-1; D is perhaps TRBD1 (5 bases). In germline, CDR1 is LNHDA, CDR2 SQIVND (reference sequence). This CDR3 has 14 amino acids. Trimming left V 5 bases short and J 1 base short, with 11 bases between. CDR3 protein: CASSAGWGNTEAFF. In DNA form, the CDR3 reads TGTGCCAGTAGTGCAGGGTGGGGGAACACTGAAGCTTTCTTT.

This clone was picked up one time. The chain combines TRBV7-9 with TRBJ2-1; 10 bases line up with TRBD2. In germline, CDR1 is SEHNR, CDR2 FQNEAQ (reference sequence). Germline trimming cut 4 bases from V and 5 bases from J; bases unmatched to any gene: 5. CDR3 length equals 15 residues. CDR3 bases: TGTGCCAGCAGCTCCTTAGCGGGAGGAAACAATGAGCAGTTCTTC. Residues: CASSSLAGGNNEQFF. The entire variable domain, with the rest obtained from reference TRBV7-9 and TRBJ2-1, is as follows: DTGVSQNPRHKITKRGQNVTFRCDPISEHNRLYWYRQTLGQGPEFLTYFQNEAQLEKSRLLSDRFSAERPKGSFSTLEIQRTEQGDSAMYLCASSSLAGGNNEQFFGPGTRLTVL.

V usage is TRBV19 and J usage is TRBJ2-5; 9 bases align to TRBD1. The CDR3 consists of 11 residues. The V gene's germline CDR1 is LNHDA and CDR2 SQIVND (reference sequence). V lost 6 bases, J lost 12 bases, and 5 bases stayed unmatched. CDR3 coding DNA: TGTGCCAGTAGCTGGGACAGGGCGAAGTACTTC. It codes for CASSWDRAKYF.

With regard to this clone: The same CDR3 can be traced to other DNA sequences in this sample. J is TRBJ1-5 and V is TRBV19, with 11 bases that match TRBD1. Per germline, CDR1 LNHDA and CDR2 SQIVND (reference sequence). There are 14 residues in the CDR3. V was pared by 6 bases and J by 6 bases, with 4 bases of the junction left unmatched. In DNA form, the CDR3 reads TGTGCCAGTAGCCGGGACAGGGGGAGTCAGCCCCAGCATTTT. Residues: CASSRDRGSQPQHF.

The rearrangement uses TRBV9 and TRBJ2-1; 8 positions agree with TRBD2. The CDR3 is 14 amino acids. Losses at the gene ends were 3 bases for V and 6 bases for J; bases not matched to a gene: 5. Germline V gives CDR1 SGDLS, CDR2 YYNGEE. This chain's CDR3 is CASSAPGLGNEQFF. The CDR3 nucleotides read TGTGCCAGCAGCGCTCCGGGACTAGGCAATGAGCAGTTCTTC.

The rearrangement joins TRBV6-8 to TRBJ2-2; TRBD2 might be the D (5 bases). The V gene's germline CDR1 is MNHGY and CDR2 SAAAGT. The CDR3 runs 13 residues. The V end lost 2 bases, the J end lost 8 bases, and 9 bases lay between the germline ends. The CDR3 spells CASSYVTGGELFF. The CDR3 bases are TGTGCCAGCAGTTACGTTACGGGAGGGGAGCTGTTTTTT.

This chain joins TRBV5-1 and TRBJ2-1, with D maybe TRBD2 (5 bases). The length of the CDR3 is 15 residues. Germline loops: CDR1 SGHRS, CDR2 YFSETQ. V was trimmed by 2 bases and J by 9 bases, leaving 18 bases between them. The CDR3 loop is CASSFRPDSLGEQFF. The CDR3 nucleotides are TGCGCCAGCAGCTTCAGACCGGACTCGTTGGGTGAGCAGTTCTTC.

J is TRBJ2-7 and V is TRBV29-1, with a possible D match to TRBD1 (5 bases). The V end lost 4 bases, the J end lost 0 bases, and 10 bases lay between the germline ends. Germline CDR1 and CDR2: SQVTM and ANQGSEA. This CDR3 region has 13 residues. The CDR3 sequence is CSVAGSYSYEQYF. In DNA, the CDR3 is TGCAGCGTTGCAGGGTCATACTCCTACGAGCAGTACTTC.

This clone appeared a single time. The V gene is TRBV6-6, the J gene TRBJ1-1; unclear D gene. V lost 3 bases and J lost 0, with 11 bases in between. This CDR3 has 15 residues. CDR1 is MNHNY, CDR2 SVGAGI, per germline (reference sequence). CDR3 in amino acids: CASSYIEIMNTEAFF. In DNA form, the CDR3 reads TGTGCCAGCAGTTATATAGAGATAATGAACACTGAAGCTTTCTTT.

The V call is TRBV18, the J call TRBJ2-3, with 8 nucleotides matching TRBD1. Germline loops: CDR1 KGHSH, CDR2 LQKENI. The J segment lost 8 bases and the V segment lost 6 bases, leaving 13 bases of the junction unmatched. The CDR3 runs to 15 residues. The CDR3 region has the DNA TGTGCCAGCTCCCCCTCCCAGGGGGCGGTGAGTACGCAGTATTTT. It is translated as CASSPSQGAVSTQYF.

This chain links TRBV14 with TRBJ1-5, with no clear D. V was shortened by 0 bases and J by 7 bases, with 13 bases between the two germline ends. Germline V CDR1 and CDR2: SGHDN, FVKESK. The length of the CDR3 is 15 residues. In nucleotides, the CDR3 is TGTGCCAGCAGCCAAGAGGTCTCGGGATCCCAGCCCCAGCATTTT. Encoded protein: CASSQEVSGSQPQHF.

The chain combines TRBV5-6 with TRBJ2-1; D is perhaps TRBD2 (6 bases). The CDR3 runs 15 residues. The germline V and J ends were trimmed by 0 bases and 6 bases, with 13 bases remaining between them. From germline, CDR1 is SGHDT and CDR2 YYEEEE. This CDR3 reads CASSLAGSWGNEQFF. CDR3 sequence (DNA): TGTGCCAGCAGCTTGGCCGGGAGCTGGGGCAATGAGCAGTTCTTC.

This chain connects TRBV5-1 to TRBJ2-7; 7 bases agree with TRBD1. The CDR3 is 12 residues long. J gave up 3 bases and V 6 bases, and 3 bases lay outside the gene matches. Germline lookup yields CDR1 SGHRS and CDR2 YFSETQ. The DNA of the CDR3 is TGCGCCAGCACGACAGGGAACTACGAGCAGTACTTC. It encodes CASTTGNYEQYF.

The CDR3 DNA sequence: TGTGCCAGTAGAAAAACAGGGGATTCACCCCTCCACTTT. Translating gives CASRKTGDSPLHF. The J gene is TRBJ1-6, the V gene TRBV19, with TRBD1 identical over 7 bases. Per germline, CDR1 LNHDA and CDR2 SQIVND (reference sequence). V gave up 6 bases and J gave up 8 bases; unmatched junction bases: 4. This CDR3 contains 13 residues. Looking up the rest from reference TRBV19 and TRBJ1-6 gives the full variable domain: DGGITQSPKYLFRKEGQNVTLSCEQNLNHDAMYWYRQDPGQGLRLIYYSQIVNDFQKGDIAEGYSVSREKKESFPLTVTSAQKNPTAFYLCASRKTGDSPLHFGNGTRLTVT.

This clone was detected a few times. The J gene is TRBJ2-5, the V gene TRBV7-6, with D tentatively TRBD1 (5 bases). The CDR3 has 13 amino acids. V shed 3 bases and J shed 3 bases, with 8 bases lying between them. The germline CDR1 and CDR2 sequences are SGHVS and FNYEAQ. The CDR3 reads CASSLGQKETQYF. The CDR3 DNA reads as TGTGCCAGCAGCTTGGGGCAGAAAGAGACCCAGTACTTC.

This rearrangement joins TRBV9 to TRBJ1-1; 7 bases line up with TRBD1. Germline CDR1 reads SGDLS; CDR2 reads YYNGEE. V dropped 6 bases and J dropped 0; count of bases not matched to a gene: 11. The CDR3 spans 16 residues. The CDR3 nucleotides are TGTGCCAGCACAACAGGGACAGCCTCCATGAACACTGAAGCTTTCTTT. It yields the protein CASTTGTASMNTEAFF. Filled out from reference TRBV9 and TRBJ1-1, the complete variable domain reads DSGVTQTPKHLITATGQRVTLRCSPRSGDLSVYWYQQSLDQGLQFLIQYYNGEERAKGNILERFSAQQFPDLHSELNLSSLELGDSALYFCASTTGTASMNTEAFFGQGTRLTVV.